A selection of T cell receptor beta chains follows, all from one sample in a study of OX40 agonist ivuxolimab in advanced cancers. The method was immunoSEQ multiplex PCR; TCRdb's version includes in-frame clones alone and lacks a portion of them. The sample records about 34,000 clones, approximately 91% being singletons. The source material was CD4+ or CD8+ T cells sorted from blood, sampled in a trial of the OX40 agonist ivuxolimab. Receptor source: an adult with an advanced solid tumor such as melanoma, head and neck, liver or kidney cancer. The CDR3 runs from the conserved cysteine through the conserved F or W. D genes are given only for firm matches. For some rows the clone size is stated as once, few or many, or as a class when expanded; others skip it.

cdr3_nt cdr3_aa d_call j_call clone_size v_call
TGCGCCAGCAGCCAAGATCGTGCAGGTAGCTCTGGAAACACCATATATTTT CASSQDRAGSSGNTIYF NA TRBJ1-3 NA TRBV4-1
TGCGCCAGCAGTGCTGGGACAGCTAGGAGCTCCTACGAGCAGTACTTC CASSAGTARSSYEQYF TRBD1 TRBJ2-7 NA TRBV10-2
TGTGCCAGCAGCTACAGGACAGTTAGCTCCTACGAGCAGTACTTC CASSYRTVSSYEQYF NA TRBJ2-7 NA TRBV7-8
TGTGCCAGCAGCTTAGGGGGCCGGGGGGACCGGCCGCAGTATTTT CASSLGGRGDRPQYF TRBD2 TRBJ2-3 NA TRBV7-2
TGCGCCAGCAGTGGTAGAACAGGGGCGAACTATGGCTACACCTTC CASSGRTGANYGYTF TRBD1 TRBJ1-2 NA TRBV10-2
TGTGCCAGCAGTTTATTGGTGACAGGCTCTCAGCCCCAGCATTTT CASSLLVTGSQPQHF NA TRBJ1-5 few TRBV28
TGCGCCAGCAGCCTGGACACGGACACCGGGGAGCTGTTTTTT CASSLDTDTGELFF NA TRBJ2-2 NA TRBV5-1
TGTGCCAGCAGAGGACTAGCGGTTTCCTACGAGCAGTACTTC CASRGLAVSYEQYF TRBD2 TRBJ2-7 NA TRBV6-1
TGTGCCATCAGTGAGTCGAACGCCGGGGGAGGGAAAAATGAGCAGTTCTTC CAISESNAGGGKNEQFF TRBD2 TRBJ2-1 NA TRBV10-3
TGTGCCAGCAGCTCGGGGGGGGACAGTTCCTACAATGAGCAGTTCTTC CASSSGGDSSYNEQFF NA TRBJ2-1 NA TRBV4-2
TGTGCCAGCGGTCTTTCTCTGAACACTGAAGCTTTCTTT CASGLSLNTEAFF NA TRBJ1-1 few TRBV6-1
TGTGCCAGCAGTTCACAGGGGACGAACACCGGGGAGCTGTTTTTT CASSSQGTNTGELFF TRBD1 TRBJ2-2 NA TRBV28
TGTGCCATCAAACTAGGGGGGCCCAGCACAGATACGCAGTATTTT CAIKLGGPSTDTQYF NA TRBJ2-3 NA TRBV10-3
TGCGCCAGCAGCCAAGAGGGTCTCGGGGATTCATCTGGAAACACCATATATTTT CASSQEGLGDSSGNTIYF NA TRBJ1-3 NA TRBV4-3
TGTGCCAGCAGCTTCGGGACACGATGGGATACGCAGTATTTT CASSFGTRWDTQYF NA TRBJ2-3 NA TRBV7-9
TGTGCCGGGAGAACCATGGGGTCCTACGAGCAGTACTTC CAGRTMGSYEQYF NA TRBJ2-7 few TRBV30
TGTGCCAGCAGCTCAGGGATAGCGGGGACGACAGATACGCAGTATTTT CASSSGIAGTTDTQYF TRBD2 TRBJ2-3 NA TRBV11-1
TGTGCCACCAGCAGAGATCCTCAAGAGACCCAGTACTTC CATSRDPQETQYF NA TRBJ2-5 NA TRBV15
TGTGCCAGCTCACGGGGGGGCGTAGACAGAAAAGCCTACGAGCAGTACTTC CASSRGGVDRKAYEQYF NA TRBJ2-7 NA TRBV18
TGTGCCAGCAGTCCCGACAGCTTGAACACCGGGGAGCTGTTTTTT CASSPDSLNTGELFF NA TRBJ2-2 NA TRBV2
TGCGCCAGCAGAAGGGAACTCCAAGAGACCCAGTACTTC CASRRELQETQYF NA TRBJ2-5 NA TRBV5-1
TGTGCCAGCAGTCACCGCCTCGCCTATGGCTACACCTTC CASSHRLAYGYTF NA TRBJ1-2 NA TRBV9
TGTGCCAGCAGCTTATTGGCAACAGTTGGGACTAGCGTCGTGGAGCAGTACTTC CASSLLATVGTSVVEQYF TRBD2 TRBJ2-7 once TRBV13
TGTGCCTGGAGTCAGGACCAGACCTACGAGCAGTACTTC CAWSQDQTYEQYF NA TRBJ2-7 NA TRBV30
TGTGCCAGCAGGTCCGGGACAGTGAGCACAGATACGCAGTATTTT CASRSGTVSTDTQYF TRBD1 TRBJ2-3 NA TRBV5-4
TGTGCCAGCAGCTCACAGGGTGGGAATGAAAAACTGTTTTTT CASSSQGGNEKLFF NA TRBJ1-4 NA TRBV6-1
TGTGCCAGCAGCGTAGGAGGGTTTGGAGATACGCAGTATTTT CASSVGGFGDTQYF NA TRBJ2-3 once TRBV9
TGCGCCAGCAGCCAAGTGAGGACAGAAAACTATGGCTACACCTTC CASSQVRTENYGYTF NA TRBJ1-2 few TRBV4-1
TGTGCCAGCAGCGTAGTGGTGGGGAACACTGAAGCTTTCTTT CASSVVVGNTEAFF NA TRBJ1-1 NA TRBV9
TGTGCCAGCTCACCACAGCGGTCCTCCTACGAGCAGTACTTC CASSPQRSSYEQYF NA TRBJ2-7 NA TRBV18
TGCGCCAGCTCGGGACAGGGAACCACTGAAGCTTTCTTT CASSGQGTTEAFF TRBD1 TRBJ1-1 NA TRBV5-1
TGTGCCAGCAGTGCGACAGGGGTGCCCTACGAGCAGTACTTC CASSATGVPYEQYF TRBD1 TRBJ2-7 NA TRBV6-1
TGTGCCAGCACCTCCTTACAGGGCTCAGAAACCGAGCAGTTCTTC CASTSLQGSETEQFF NA TRBJ2-1 NA TRBV5-4
TGTGCCAGCAGCCCCCCACGGGACAGGGGGCCCACAGATACGCAGTATTTT CASSPPRDRGPTDTQYF TRBD1 TRBJ2-3 NA TRBV7-6
TGTGCCAGCAGTCGGGGGACTAGCGGGGGAGAGACCCAGTACTTC CASSRGTSGGETQYF TRBD2 TRBJ2-5 NA TRBV6-1
TGTGCCTGGATTGGGGGGGCGGGCACCGGGGAGCTGTTTTTT CAWIGGAGTGELFF NA TRBJ2-2 NA TRBV30
TGTGCCAGCAGTTCCTCCCCTCAGGGGCCGCGGGGAGCTTTCTTT CASSSSPQGPRGAFF NA TRBJ1-1 NA TRBV28
TGTGCCAGTAGTATTCAAGGAGGGACTGAAGCTTTCTTT CASSIQGGTEAFF NA TRBJ1-1 NA TRBV19
TGTGCCAGCAGCGTAGAGGGATTGAGCACAGATACGCAGTATTTT CASSVEGLSTDTQYF NA TRBJ2-3 NA TRBV9
TGTGCCAGCAGCCACCAACGAACTAGCGACTCCTACAATGAGCAGTTCTTC CASSHQRTSDSYNEQFF TRBD2 TRBJ2-1 NA TRBV14
TGTGCCAGCAGTTGGGACAGGGGTTCCTTGCCCAATTCACCCCTCCACTTT CASSWDRGSLPNSPLHF TRBD1 TRBJ1-6 NA TRBV27